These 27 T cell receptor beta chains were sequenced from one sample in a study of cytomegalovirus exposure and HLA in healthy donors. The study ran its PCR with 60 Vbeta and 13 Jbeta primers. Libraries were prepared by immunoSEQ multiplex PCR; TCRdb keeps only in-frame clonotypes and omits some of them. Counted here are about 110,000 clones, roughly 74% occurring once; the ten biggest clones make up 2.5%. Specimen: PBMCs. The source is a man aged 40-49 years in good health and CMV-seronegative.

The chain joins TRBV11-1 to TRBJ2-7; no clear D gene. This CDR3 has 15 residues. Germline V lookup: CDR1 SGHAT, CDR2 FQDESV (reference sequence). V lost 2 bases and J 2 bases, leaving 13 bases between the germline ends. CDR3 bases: TGTGCCAGCAGCTTATACGGCCCAGGCACCTACGAGCAGTACTTC. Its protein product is CASSLYGPGTYEQYF. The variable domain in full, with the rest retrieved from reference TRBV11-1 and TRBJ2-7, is EAEVAQSPRYKITEKSQAVAFWCDPISGHATLYWYRQILGQGPELLVQFQDESVVDDSQLPKDRFSAERLKGVDSTLKIQPAELGDSAMYLCASSLYGPGTYEQYFGPGTRLTVT.

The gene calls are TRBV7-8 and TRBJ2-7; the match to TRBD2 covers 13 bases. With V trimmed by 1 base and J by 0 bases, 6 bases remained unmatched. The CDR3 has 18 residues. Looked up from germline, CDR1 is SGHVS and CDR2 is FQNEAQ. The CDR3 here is CASSLGTSGGYDSYEQYF. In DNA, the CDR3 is TGTGCCAGCAGCTTAGGGACTAGCGGGGGTTACGACTCCTACGAGCAGTACTTC.

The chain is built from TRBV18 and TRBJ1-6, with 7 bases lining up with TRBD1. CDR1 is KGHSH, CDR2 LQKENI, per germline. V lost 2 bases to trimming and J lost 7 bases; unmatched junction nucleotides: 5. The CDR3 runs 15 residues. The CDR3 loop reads CASSPGGTENSPLHF. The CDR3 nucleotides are TGTGCCAGCTCACCAGGAGGGACAGAGAATTCACCCCTCCACTTT.

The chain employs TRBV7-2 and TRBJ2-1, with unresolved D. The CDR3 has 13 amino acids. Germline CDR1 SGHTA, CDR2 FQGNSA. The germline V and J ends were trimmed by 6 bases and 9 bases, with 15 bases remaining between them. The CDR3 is CASRYHGAAEQFF. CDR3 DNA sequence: TGTGCCAGCAGGTACCACGGTGCGGCTGAGCAGTTCTTC. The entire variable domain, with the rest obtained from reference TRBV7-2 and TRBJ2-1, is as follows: GAGVSQSPSNKVTEKGKDVELRCDPISGHTALYWYRQSLGQGLEFLIYFQGNSAPDKSGLPSDRFSAERTGGSVSTLTIQRTQQEDSAVYLCASRYHGAAEQFFGPGTRLTVL.

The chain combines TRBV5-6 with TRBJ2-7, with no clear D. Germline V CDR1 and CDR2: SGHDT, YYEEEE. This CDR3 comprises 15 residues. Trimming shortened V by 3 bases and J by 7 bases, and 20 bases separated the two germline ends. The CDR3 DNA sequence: TGTGCCAGCAGCTCCACAGTGCCTCAGGTTGGGGAGCAGTACTTC. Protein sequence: CASSSTVPQVGEQYF.

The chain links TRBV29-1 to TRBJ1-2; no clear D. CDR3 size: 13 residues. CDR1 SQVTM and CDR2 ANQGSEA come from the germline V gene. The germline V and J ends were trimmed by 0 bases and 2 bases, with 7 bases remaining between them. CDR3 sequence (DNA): TGCAGCGTTGAAGATCGGCGGAACTATGGCTACACCTTC. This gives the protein CSVEDRRNYGYTF.

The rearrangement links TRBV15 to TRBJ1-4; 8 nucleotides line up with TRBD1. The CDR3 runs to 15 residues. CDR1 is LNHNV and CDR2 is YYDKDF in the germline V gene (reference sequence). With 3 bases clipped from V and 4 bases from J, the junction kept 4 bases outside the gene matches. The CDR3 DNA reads TGTGCCACCAGCAGGGACAGGGTTGGTAATGAAAAACTGTTTTTT. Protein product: CATSRDRVGNEKLFF.

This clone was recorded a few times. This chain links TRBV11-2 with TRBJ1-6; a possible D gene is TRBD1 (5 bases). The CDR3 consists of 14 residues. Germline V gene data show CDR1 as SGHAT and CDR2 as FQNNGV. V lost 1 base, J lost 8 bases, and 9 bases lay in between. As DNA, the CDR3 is TGTGCCAGCAGCTTAGGGGGCGCGTATTCACCCCTCCACTTT. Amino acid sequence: CASSLGGAYSPLHF.

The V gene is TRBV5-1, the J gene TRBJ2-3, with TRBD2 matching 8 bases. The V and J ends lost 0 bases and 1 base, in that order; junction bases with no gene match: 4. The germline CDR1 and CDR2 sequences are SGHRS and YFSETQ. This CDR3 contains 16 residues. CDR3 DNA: TGCGCCAGCAGCTTGGAGTCGCGGGGGGGCACAGATACGCAGTATTTT. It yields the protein CASSLESRGGTDTQYF.

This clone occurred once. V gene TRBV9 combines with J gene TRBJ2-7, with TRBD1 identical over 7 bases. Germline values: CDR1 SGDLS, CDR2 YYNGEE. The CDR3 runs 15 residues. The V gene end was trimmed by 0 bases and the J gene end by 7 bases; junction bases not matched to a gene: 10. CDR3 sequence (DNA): TGTGCCAGCAGCGTAGCTGAGGGGGCAACGGGAGAGCAGTACTTC. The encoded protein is CASSVAEGATGEQYF. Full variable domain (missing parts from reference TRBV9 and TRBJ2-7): DSGVTQTPKHLITATGQRVTLRCSPRSGDLSVYWYQQSLDQGLQFLIQYYNGEERAKGNILERFSAQQFPDLHSELNLSSLELGDSALYFCASSVAEGATGEQYFGPGTRLTVT.

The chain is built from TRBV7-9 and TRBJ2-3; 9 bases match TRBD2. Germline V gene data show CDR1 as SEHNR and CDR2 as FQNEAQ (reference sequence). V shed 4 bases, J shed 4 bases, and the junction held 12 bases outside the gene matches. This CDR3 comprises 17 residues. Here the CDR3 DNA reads TGTGCCAGCAGCTCCCTAAGTTGGGGGACTAGCCCAGATACGCAGTATTTT. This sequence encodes CASSSLSWGTSPDTQYF. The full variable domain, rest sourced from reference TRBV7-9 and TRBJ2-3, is DTGVSQNPRHKITKRGQNVTFRCDPISEHNRLYWYRQTLGQGPEFLTYFQNEAQLEKSRLLSDRFSAERPKGSFSTLEIQRTEQGDSAMYLCASSSLSWGTSPDTQYFGPGTRLTVL.

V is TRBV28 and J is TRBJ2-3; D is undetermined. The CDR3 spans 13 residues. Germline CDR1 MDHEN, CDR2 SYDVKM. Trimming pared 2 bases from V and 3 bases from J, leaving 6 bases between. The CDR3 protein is CASSLPSTDTQYF. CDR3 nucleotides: TGTGCCAGCAGTTTACCATCAACAGATACGCAGTATTTT.

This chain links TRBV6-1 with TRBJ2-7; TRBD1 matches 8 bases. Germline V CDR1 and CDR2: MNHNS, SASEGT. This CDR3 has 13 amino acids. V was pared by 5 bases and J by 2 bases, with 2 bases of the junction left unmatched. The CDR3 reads CASSTTGAYEQYF. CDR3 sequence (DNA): TGTGCCAGCAGTACGACAGGGGCCTACGAGCAGTACTTC.

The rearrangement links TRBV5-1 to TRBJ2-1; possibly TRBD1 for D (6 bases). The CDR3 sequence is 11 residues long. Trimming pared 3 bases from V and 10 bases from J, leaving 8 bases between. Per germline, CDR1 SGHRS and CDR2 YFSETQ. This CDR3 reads CASSSQGEQFF. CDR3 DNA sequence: TGCGCCAGCAGCTCCCAGGGGGAGCAGTTCTTC.

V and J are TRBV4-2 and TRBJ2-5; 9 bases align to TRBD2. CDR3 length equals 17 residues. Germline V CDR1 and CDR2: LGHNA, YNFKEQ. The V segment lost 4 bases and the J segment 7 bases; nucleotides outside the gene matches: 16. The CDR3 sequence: CASSPTLAAGLARTQYF. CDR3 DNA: TGTGCCAGCAGCCCAACCTTAGCGGCCGGACTAGCGAGGACCCAGTACTTC.

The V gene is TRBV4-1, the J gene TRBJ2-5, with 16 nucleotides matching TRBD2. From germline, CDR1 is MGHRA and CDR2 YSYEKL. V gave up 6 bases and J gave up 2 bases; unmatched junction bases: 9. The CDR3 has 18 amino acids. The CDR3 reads CASSLGTSGGAGQETQYF. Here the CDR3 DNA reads TGCGCCAGCAGTTTAGGGACTAGCGGGGGGGCGGGGCAAGAGACCCAGTACTTC.

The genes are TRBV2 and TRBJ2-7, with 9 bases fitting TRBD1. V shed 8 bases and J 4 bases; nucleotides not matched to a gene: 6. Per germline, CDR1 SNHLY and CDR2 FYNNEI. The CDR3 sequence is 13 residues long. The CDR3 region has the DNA TGTGCCAGCCTTGGGACAGGGAGTTACGAGCAGTACTTC. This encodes CASLGTGSYEQYF.

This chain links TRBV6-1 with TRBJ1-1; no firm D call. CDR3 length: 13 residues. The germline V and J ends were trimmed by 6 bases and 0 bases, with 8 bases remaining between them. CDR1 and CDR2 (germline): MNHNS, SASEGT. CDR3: CASSGNMNTEAFF. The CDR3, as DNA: TGTGCCAGCAGCGGGAACATGAACACTGAAGCTTTCTTT.

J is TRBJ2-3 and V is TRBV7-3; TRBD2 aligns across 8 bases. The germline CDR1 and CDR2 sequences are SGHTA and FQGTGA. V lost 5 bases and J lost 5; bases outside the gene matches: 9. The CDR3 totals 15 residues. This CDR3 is CASSPSRGGVDTQYF. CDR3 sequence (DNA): TGTGCCAGCAGCCCCTCACGGGGGGGCGTAGATACGCAGTATTTT. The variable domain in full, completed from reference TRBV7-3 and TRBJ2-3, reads GAGVSQTPSNKVTEKGKYVELRCDPISGHTALYWYRQSLGQGPEFLIYFQGTGAADDSGLPNDRFFAVRPEGSVSTLKIQRTERGDSAVYLCASSPSRGGVDTQYFGPGTRLTVL.

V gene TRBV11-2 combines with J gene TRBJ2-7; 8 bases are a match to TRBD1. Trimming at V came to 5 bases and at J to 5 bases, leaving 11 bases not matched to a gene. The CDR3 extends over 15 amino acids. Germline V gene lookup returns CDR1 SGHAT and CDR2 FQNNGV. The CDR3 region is CASSREGQGSHEQYF. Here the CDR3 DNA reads TGTGCCAGCAGCCGGGAAGGACAGGGTTCCCACGAGCAGTACTTC.

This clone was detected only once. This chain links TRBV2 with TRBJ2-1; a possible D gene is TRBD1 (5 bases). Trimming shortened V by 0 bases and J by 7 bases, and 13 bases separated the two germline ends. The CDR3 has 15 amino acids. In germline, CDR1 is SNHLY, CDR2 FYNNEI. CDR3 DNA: TGTGCCAGCAGTGAAGCCTCCAGGGAAAGGAATGAGCAGTTCTTC. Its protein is CASSEASRERNEQFF.

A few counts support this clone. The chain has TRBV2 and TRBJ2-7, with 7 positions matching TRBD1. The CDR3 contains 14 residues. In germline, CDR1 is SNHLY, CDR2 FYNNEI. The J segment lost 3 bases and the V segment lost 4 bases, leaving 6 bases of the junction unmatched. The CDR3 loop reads CASSVPRQGYEQYF. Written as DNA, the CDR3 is TGTGCCAGCAGTGTTCCGAGACAGGGCTACGAGCAGTACTTC.

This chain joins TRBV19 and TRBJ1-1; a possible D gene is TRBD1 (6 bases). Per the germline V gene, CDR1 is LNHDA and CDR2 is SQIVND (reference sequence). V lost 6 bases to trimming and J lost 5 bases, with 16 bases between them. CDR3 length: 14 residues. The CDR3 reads CASRKQGWETEAFF. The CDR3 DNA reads TGTGCCAGTAGAAAACAGGGTTGGGAGACTGAAGCTTTCTTT. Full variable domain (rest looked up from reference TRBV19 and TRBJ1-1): DGGITQSPKYLFRKEGQNVTLSCEQNLNHDAMYWYRQDPGQGLRLIYYSQIVNDFQKGDIAEGYSVSREKKESFPLTVTSAQKNPTAFYLCASRKQGWETEAFFGQGTRLTVV.

The CDR3 loop is CASGRDTPYEQYF. DNA for the CDR3: TGCGCCAGCGGCCGGGACACCCCCTACGAGCAGTACTTC. The rearrangement joins TRBV10-2 to TRBJ2-7; tentatively, D is TRBD1 (6 bases). CDR1 is WSHSY, CDR2 SAAADI, per germline. The V end lost 8 bases, the J end lost 2 bases, and 13 bases lay between the germline ends. CDR3 size: 13 residues.

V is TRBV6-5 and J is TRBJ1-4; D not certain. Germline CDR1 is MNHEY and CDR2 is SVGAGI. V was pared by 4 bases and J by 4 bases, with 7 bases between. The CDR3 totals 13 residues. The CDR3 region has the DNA TGTGCCAGCAGTTTCACTAATAATGAAAAACTGTTTTTT. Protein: CASSFTNNEKLFF.

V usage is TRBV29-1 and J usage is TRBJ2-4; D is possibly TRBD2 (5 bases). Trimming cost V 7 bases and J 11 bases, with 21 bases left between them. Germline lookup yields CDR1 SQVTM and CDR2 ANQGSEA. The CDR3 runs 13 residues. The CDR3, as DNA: TGCAGCGCTGCCCGAGAGGGCGCATCGGTTCAGTACTTC. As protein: CSAAREGASVQYF.

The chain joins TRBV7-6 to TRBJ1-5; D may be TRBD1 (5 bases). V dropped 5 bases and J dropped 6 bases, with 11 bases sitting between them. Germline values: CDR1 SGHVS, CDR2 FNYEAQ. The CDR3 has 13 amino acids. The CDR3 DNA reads TGTGCCAGCAGCCAAGCGGGGGGTCAGCCCCAGCATTTT. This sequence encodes CASSQAGGQPQHF.